Detailed here is one TCR beta chain. Its matching antigen is unknown. This record comes from a study of T-cell reconstitution after alpha-beta-depleted transplantation in children. TCRbeta library construction was performed incorporating unique molecular identifiers. TCRdb re-derived calls from the PCR reads in MiXCR, one entry per CDR3 protein. The table records a few hundred thousand distinct CDR3 sequences, roughly 27% of them present only once. Notes on the study in general: T cells produced anew were the main source of T-cell counts and diversity one year after transplant.

V shed 10 bases, J shed 0 bases, and the junction held 13 bases outside the gene matches. Germline V gene lookup returns CDR1 ENHRY and CDR2 SYGVKD. The length of the CDR3 is 17 residues. The V gene is TRBV10-3, the J gene TRBJ2-3; 10 nucleotides line up with TRBD1. The input for sequencing was PBMCs, taken before TCRalphabeta/CD19-depleted stem cell transplant. This clonotype was sampled from a boy under two years old with Wiskott-Aldrich syndrome, due to receive a stem cell transplant. The chain's CDR3 is CATGTGTGATSTDTQYF. The CDR3 DNA is TGTGCCACTGGGACCGGGACAGGGGCCACTAGCACAGATACGCAGTATTTT.